This T cell receptor beta chain was identified in a study of brain T cells in children with intractable seizures. The CDR3 sequence is 14 residues long. Trimming removed 7 bases from V and 0 bases from J, with 6 bases in between. CDR1 is KGHDR, CDR2 SFDVKD, per germline. Sequencing used immunoSEQ multiplex PCR; TCRdb keeps in-frame clones, though not all of them. Among about 320,000 clones listed, more than 85% were seen once. The time point here: blood from clinic visit 5 months post-surgery; TSC patient then seizure free. The sample holds one count of this clone. The genes are TRBV24-1 and TRBJ1-6, with D hard to call. This material consisted of peripheral blood, taken roughly 5 months after surgery. This receptor was identified in a boy younger than two with tuberous sclerosis and intractable seizures. CDR3 sequence reads: CATRQSSYNSPLHF. CDR3 coding DNA: TGTGCCACCAGACAGAGCTCCTATAATTCACCCCTCCACTTT.